Included here is one TCR beta chain sequence, with context. What antigen it recognizes has not been identified. No qualities accompany the bases; no much larger clone lies one base away. The record originates from a study of quantifying T cell responses using KT2 cells (dated by TCRdb to between 2016 and 2019). For the wider study: RNA was DNase-treated and reverse transcribed with TCR alpha and beta constant-region primers, mostly using SuperScript III. Under optimum conditions, the efficiency of the T4 ligation step was estimated to be more than 8%. To avoid over-amplification, PCR2 was carried out as a SYBR Green qPCR and halted once a predetermined fluorescence threshold was reached. Points the paper makes about the study in general: Saturation in the detection of KT2 sequences was observed at very high KT2 spike-in numbers. No side-by-side comparison between this pipeline and other TCR sequencing techniques was included in the study. The numbers of KT2 alpha and beta sequences increased linearly with the number of input KT2 cells across several orders of magnitude. KT2 sequences were detected down to the lowest spike-in tested, about one KT2 cell per 100,000 PBMC.

The library came from UMI-ligation and nested PCR. A single-stranded oligonucleotide carrying the Illumina SP2 sequence and a UMI was ligated to the cDNA 3' end using T4 RNA ligase 1. PCR1 was run for roughly 4 cycles (98 degrees C for 15 s, 69 degrees C for 30 s, 72 degrees C for 40 s), and an equimolar mix of RC1.1 and RC1.2, covering TRBC1 and TRBC2, was used as the beta primer. Starting at PCR2, TCR alpha and beta chains were handled separately, and sample indices and Illumina adaptors were added. The UMI comprised 12 random nucleotides, as two hexamers separated by a spacer, placed after an 8-base spacer. Libraries were sequenced on an Illumina MiSeq with v2 2x251 paired-end chemistry, typically 12 samples per run. PhiX DNA at roughly 5-7.5% was added to each sequencing library to increase diversity. The paper's data handling went like this. The raw reads were converted into FASTQ with bcl2fastq and then demultiplexed by dual indices with Demultiplexor. V and J genes were assigned by Decombinator through tag matching, with a single base-pair mismatch permitted. Using UMIs, Collapsinator corrected both sequencing errors and the frequency errors that come from PCR heterogeneity. CDR3Translator converted Decombinator identifiers into nucleotide sequence, translated that sequence into amino acids, and extracted CDR3 based on C- and N-terminal motifs. A cluster of KT2 sequences that shared one unique molecular identifier was counted as a single distinct KT2 TCR. TCRdb itself trimmed the public reads at Q25 with fastp, ran MiXCR and retained productive beta chains. Each CDR3 protein gets just one entry, which takes the most common genes and DNA from the rows behind it. None of the V and J calls come from the authors' own analysis; TCRdb made them. For this sample the table gives some 50,000 distinct CDR3 sequences, of which around a tenth were detected only once. Jointly, the top ten make up 8.5% to 12% of the sample.

To test the sensitivity and accuracy of the pipeline, known numbers of KT2, a T cell clone whose TCR had already been sequenced, were spiked into unfractionated PBMC. A range of KT2-to-PBMC ratios was generated by mixing KT2 cells with a fixed number of PBMC. The sample was PBMCs spiked with cells of the T cell clone KT2. This clonotype was sampled from a human donor.

The CDR3 protein sequence reads: CASSHSANYGYTF. The DNA sequence follows: TGTGCCAGCAGCCATAGCGCTAACTATGGCTACACCTTC. The V gene is TRBV7-2 and the J gene is TRBJ1-2; the D segment cannot be called with confidence. V is cut by 5 bases and J by 0 bases, and the space between the germline ends is 7 bases. The CDR3 sequence holds 13 residues, the cysteine and phenylalanine included. The entry retains the CDR3 DNA only, 39 bases that are in frame from base 1. CDR1 and CDR2, looked up from the germline V gene, are SGHTA and FQGNSA.